The subject of this entry is one T cell receptor beta chain. Its antigen is still unknown. The PCR had 60 Vbeta and 13 Jbeta primers. Measured with immunoSEQ multiplex PCR; TCRdb has only the in-frame clones, and not every one. The sample carries 130,000 to 150,000 clones, 60% to 85% recorded once. The record originates from a study of cytomegalovirus exposure and HLA in healthy donors. Trimming took off 0 bases at V and 3 bases at J, with 10 bases between the two ends. Looked up from germline, CDR1 is SGDLS and CDR2 is YYNGEE. The CDR3 totals 15 residues. Study outcomes and limitations: An Asian-associated ancestry cluster reportedly showed fewer N-insertions than the roughly 670-donor mean in a later analysis.

V and J are TRBV9 and TRBJ2-1; D perhaps matches TRBD2 (5 bases). The TCR comes from a middle-aged man in good health and CMV-seropositive. Input material: PBMCs. The CDR3 nucleotides read TGTGCCAGCAGCGTAGCGAGTAGCGACTACAATGAGCAGTTCTTC. This encodes CASSVASSDYNEQFF.